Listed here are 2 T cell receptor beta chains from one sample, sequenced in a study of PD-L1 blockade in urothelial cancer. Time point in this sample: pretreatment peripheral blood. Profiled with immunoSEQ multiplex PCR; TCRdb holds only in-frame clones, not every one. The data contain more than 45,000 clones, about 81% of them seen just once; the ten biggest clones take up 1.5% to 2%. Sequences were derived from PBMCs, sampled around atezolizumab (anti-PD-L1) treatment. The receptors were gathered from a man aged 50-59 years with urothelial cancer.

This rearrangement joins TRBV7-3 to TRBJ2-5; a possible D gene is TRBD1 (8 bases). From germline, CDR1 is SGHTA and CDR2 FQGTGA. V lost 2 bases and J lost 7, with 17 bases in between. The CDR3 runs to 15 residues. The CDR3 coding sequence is TGTGCCAGCAGCTTAGGGACAACAGGGGGGGGGACCCAGTACTTC. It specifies CASSLGTTGGGTQYF. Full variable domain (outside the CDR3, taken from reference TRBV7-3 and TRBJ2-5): GAGVSQTPSNKVTEKGKYVELRCDPISGHTALYWYRQSLGQGPEFLIYFQGTGAADDSGLPNDRFFAVRPEGSVSTLKIQRTERGDSAVYLCASSLGTTGGGTQYFGPGTRLLVL.

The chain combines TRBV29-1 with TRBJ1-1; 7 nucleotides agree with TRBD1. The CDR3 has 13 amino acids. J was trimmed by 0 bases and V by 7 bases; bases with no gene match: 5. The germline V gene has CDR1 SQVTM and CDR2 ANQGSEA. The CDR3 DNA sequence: TGCAGCGCCGGGGGACAGTTGAACACTGAAGCTTTCTTT. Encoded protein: CSAGGQLNTEAFF.